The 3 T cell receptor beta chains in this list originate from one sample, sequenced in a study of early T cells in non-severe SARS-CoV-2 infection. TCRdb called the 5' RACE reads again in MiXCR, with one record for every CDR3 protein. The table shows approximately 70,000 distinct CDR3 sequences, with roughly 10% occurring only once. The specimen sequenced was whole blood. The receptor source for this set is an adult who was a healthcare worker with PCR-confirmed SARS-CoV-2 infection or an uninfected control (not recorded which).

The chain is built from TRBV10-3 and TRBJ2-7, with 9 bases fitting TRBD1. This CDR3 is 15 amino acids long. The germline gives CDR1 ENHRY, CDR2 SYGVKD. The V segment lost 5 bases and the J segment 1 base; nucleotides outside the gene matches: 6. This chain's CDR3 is CAISPGGTGSYEQYF. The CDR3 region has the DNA TGTGCCATCAGTCCTGGAGGGACAGGGTCCTACGAGCAGTACTTC.

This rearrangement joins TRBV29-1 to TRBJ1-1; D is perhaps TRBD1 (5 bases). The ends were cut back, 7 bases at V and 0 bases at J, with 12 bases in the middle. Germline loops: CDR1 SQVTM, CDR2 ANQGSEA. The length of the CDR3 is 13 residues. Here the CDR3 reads CSAFDSLNTEAFF. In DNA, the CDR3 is TGCAGCGCCTTCGACAGTTTGAACACTGAAGCTTTCTTT.

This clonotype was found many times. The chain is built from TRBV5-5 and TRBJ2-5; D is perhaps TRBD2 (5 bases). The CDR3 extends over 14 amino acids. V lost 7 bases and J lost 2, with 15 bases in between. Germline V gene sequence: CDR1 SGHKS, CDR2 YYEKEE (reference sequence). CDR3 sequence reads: CASGLNGLQETQYF. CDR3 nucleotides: TGTGCCAGCGGATTGAATGGACTGCAAGAGACCCAGTACTTC.